The source of this T cell receptor beta chain is a study of CD8+ T cells in alopecia areata. Sequencing relied on a cDNA template that was reverse transcribed from extracted RNA. Produced via immunoSEQ multiplex PCR; TCRdb's table is partial and in-frame only. The sample contains around 5,900 clones, none of them singletons. The CDR3 runs to 15 residues. The ends were cut back, 0 bases at V and 0 bases at J, with 7 bases in the middle. Germline loops: CDR1 MSHET, CDR2 SYDVDS. Concerning this clone itself: Its antigen remains unidentified. Each gene name is a mouse one. Sequencing ends 4 residues short of the CDR3 end; the germline J gene provides the rest.

Study results and caveats: Relative to mice, TCR sharing across patients was less clear, a difference possibly HLA-related. Clonality was higher in lesional than normal scalp, especially in alopecia totalis/universalis.

Described time point: mouse skin 6 weeks after grafting, around onset of hair loss. The chain recombines TRBV29 with TRBJ2-3, with D possibly matching TRBD1 (5 bases). The starting material was skin, obtained at week 6. The origin of this receptor is a C3H/HeJ mouse with alopecia areata. The strain's MHC: H2-k. CDR3 amino acids: CASSLSDTSAETLYF. Incomplete CDR3 DNA: TGTGCTAGCAGTTTATCGGACACAAGTGCAGAA.